The text below deals with one TCR beta chain. Germline V gene data show CDR1 as MDHEN and CDR2 as SYDVKM. V dropped 6 bases and J dropped 4 bases, with 6 bases sitting between them. This CDR3 is 11 amino acids long. These data belong to a study of identical twins' blood T cells. Donors were six healthy women in three monozygous twin pairs. From the 5' RACE reads, TCRdb called clonotypes with MiXCR, one entry per CDR3 protein. Of roughly 380,000 distinct CDR3 sequences listed, roughly 31% are singletons. The specimen sequenced was PBMCs. This sequence originates from a woman aged 18 to 50 in good health. The chain links TRBV28 to TRBJ1-1, with D unresolved. The CDR3: CASRDGTEAFF. In DNA, the CDR3 is TGTGCCAGCAGGGATGGCACTGAAGCTTTCTTT. Filled out from reference TRBV28 and TRBJ1-1, the complete variable domain reads DVKVTQSSRYLVKRTGEKVFLECVQDMDHENMFWYRQDPGLGLRLIYFSYDVKMKEKGDIPEGYSVSREKKERFSLILESASTNQTSMYLCASRDGTEAFFGQGTRLTVV.